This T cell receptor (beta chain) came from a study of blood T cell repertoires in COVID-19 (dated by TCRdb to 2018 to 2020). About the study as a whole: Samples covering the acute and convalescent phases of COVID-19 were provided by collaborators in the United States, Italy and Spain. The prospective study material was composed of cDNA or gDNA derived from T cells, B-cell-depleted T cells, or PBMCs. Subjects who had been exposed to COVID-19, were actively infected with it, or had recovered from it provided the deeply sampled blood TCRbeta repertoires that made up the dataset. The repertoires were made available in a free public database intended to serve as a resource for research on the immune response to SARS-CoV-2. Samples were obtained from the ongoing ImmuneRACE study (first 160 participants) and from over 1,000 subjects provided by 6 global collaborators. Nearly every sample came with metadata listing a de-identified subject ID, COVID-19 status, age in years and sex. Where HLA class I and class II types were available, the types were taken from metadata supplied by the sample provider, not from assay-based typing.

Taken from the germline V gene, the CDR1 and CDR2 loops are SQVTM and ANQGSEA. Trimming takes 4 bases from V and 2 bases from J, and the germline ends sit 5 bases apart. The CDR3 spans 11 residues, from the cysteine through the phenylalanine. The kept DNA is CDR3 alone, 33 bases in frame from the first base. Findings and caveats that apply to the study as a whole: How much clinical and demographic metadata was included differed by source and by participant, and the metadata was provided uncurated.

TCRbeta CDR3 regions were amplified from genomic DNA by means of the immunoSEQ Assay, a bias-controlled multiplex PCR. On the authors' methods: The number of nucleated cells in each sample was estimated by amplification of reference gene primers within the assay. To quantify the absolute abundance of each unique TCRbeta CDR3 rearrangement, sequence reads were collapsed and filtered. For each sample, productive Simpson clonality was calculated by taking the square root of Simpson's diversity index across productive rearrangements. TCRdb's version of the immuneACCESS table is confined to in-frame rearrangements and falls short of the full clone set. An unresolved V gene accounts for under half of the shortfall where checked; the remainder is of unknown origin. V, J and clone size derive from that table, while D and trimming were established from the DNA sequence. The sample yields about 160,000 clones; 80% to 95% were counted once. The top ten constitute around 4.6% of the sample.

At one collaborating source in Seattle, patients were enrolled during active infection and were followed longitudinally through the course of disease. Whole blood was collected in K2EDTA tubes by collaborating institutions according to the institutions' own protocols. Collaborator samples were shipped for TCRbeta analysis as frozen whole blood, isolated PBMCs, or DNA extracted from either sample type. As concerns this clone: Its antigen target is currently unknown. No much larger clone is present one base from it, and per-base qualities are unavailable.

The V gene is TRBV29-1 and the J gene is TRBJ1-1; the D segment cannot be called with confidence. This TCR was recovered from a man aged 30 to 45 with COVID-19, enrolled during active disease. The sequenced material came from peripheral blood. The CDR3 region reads CSVAHNTEAFF. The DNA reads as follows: TGCAGCGTTGCACATAACACTGAAGCTTTCTTT.